The 6 T cell receptor beta chains below were found in one sample sequenced in a study of vaccination effects on CD4 cells after COVID-19. Isolation of CD4+ T cells took place after less than 12 days of culture. Vaccine administered to participants consisted of two doses of either BNT162b2 or mRNA-1273. The table came from immunoSEQ multiplex PCR; TCRdb's copy has only in-frame clones and leaves some out. The table has about 57,000 clones, approximately 72% seen once. Their specific antigens are unknown. The sample here was CD4+ T cells from PBMCs cultured without peptide, taken after COVID-19 vaccination. The receptors originated from a human donor who received a COVID-19 vaccine.

The chain joins TRBV6-6 to TRBJ2-2; no firm D call. Per germline, CDR1 MNHNY and CDR2 SVGAGI (reference sequence). V shed 1 base and J shed 4 bases, with 1 base lying between them. This CDR3 spans 12 amino acids. As DNA, the CDR3 is TGTGCCAGCAGTTACTTCACCGGGGAGCTGTTTTTT. Translating it yields CASSYFTGELFF.

This chain links TRBV12-3 or TRBV12-4 with TRBJ2-1; D not resolved. V lost 1 base and J 6 bases, leaving 7 bases between the germline ends. The CDR3 is made up of 13 amino acids. As DNA, the CDR3 is TGTGCCAGCAGTTTAGAGCTCACCAATGAGCAGTTCTTC. Protein: CASSLELTNEQFF.

This rearrangement joins TRBV11-2 to TRBJ2-2; the D is unclear. The CDR3 is 12 amino acids. V lost 7 bases and J 0 bases, leaving 3 bases between the germline ends. CDR1 is SGHAT and CDR2 is FQNNGV in the germline V gene. Here the CDR3 DNA reads TGTGCCAGCACCACGAACACCGGGGAGCTGTTTTTT. This sequence encodes CASTTNTGELFF.

The rearrangement uses TRBV25-1 and TRBJ1-2; TRBD1 might be the D (5 bases). Per the germline V gene, CDR1 is MGHDK and CDR2 is SYGVNS. The CDR3 has 14 residues. Deletions cut 4 bases from V and 3 bases from J, with 12 bases between. CDR3 protein: CASSAHRGDYGYTF. CDR3 DNA sequence: TGTGCCAGCAGTGCTCACAGAGGGGACTATGGCTACACCTTC.

The rearrangement links TRBV5-1 to TRBJ1-2; 9 bases are shared with TRBD1. V lost 4 bases to trimming and J lost 3 bases; unmatched junction nucleotides: 10. CDR3 size: 16 residues. Per germline, CDR1 SGHRS and CDR2 YFSETQ. The CDR3: CASSRTGAILDYGYTF. The CDR3 DNA reads TGCGCCAGCAGCCGGACAGGGGCCATCCTGGACTATGGCTACACCTTC.

V gene TRBV11-2 combines with J gene TRBJ2-7, with a weak D call TRBD1 (6 bases). V was clipped by 1 base and J by 3 bases, with 16 bases between them. Germline V gene lookup returns CDR1 SGHAT and CDR2 FQNNGV. The length of the CDR3 is 16 residues. Here the CDR3 reads CASSLGGRGRNYEQYF. The CDR3 DNA reads as TGTGCCAGCAGCTTAGGAGGCAGGGGTCGCAACTACGAGCAGTACTTC.